The 20 T cell receptor beta chains given below trace back to one sample, sequenced in a study of cytomegalovirus exposure and HLA in healthy donors. The PCR was carried out with 60 Vbeta primers and 13 Jbeta primers. Using immunoSEQ multiplex PCR, the repertoire was profiled, and TCRdb retains in-frame clones only, with some absent. This table holds some 180,000 clones, roughly 78% found once. Material: PBMCs. These receptors were obtained from a woman in her twenties or thirties in good health and CMV-seronegative.

This chain uses TRBV6-1 with TRBJ2-1; TRBD2 matches 13 bases. The germline gives CDR1 MNHNS, CDR2 SASEGT. J was trimmed by 10 bases and V by 4 bases; bases with no gene match: 7. The CDR3 spans 15 residues. The chain's CDR3 is CASSVTSGGAIEQFF. As DNA, the CDR3 is TGTGCCAGCAGTGTAACTAGCGGGGGGGCCATCGAGCAGTTCTTC.

The chain joins TRBV2 to TRBJ2-3; tentatively, D is TRBD1 (7 bases). Per the germline V gene, CDR1 is SNHLY and CDR2 is FYNNEI. This CDR3 comprises 15 residues. The V gene lost 2 bases and the J gene lost 2 bases, with 11 bases spanning the gap. The CDR3 nucleotides are TGTGCCAGCAGTGAACAGGGGGGCGACACAGATACGCAGTATTTT. Translation gives CASSEQGGDTDTQYF.

CDR3 DNA: TGTGCCACCGGCGACAGGGGGCCCAATCAGCCCCAGCATTTT. Amino acids: CATGDRGPNQPQHF. This chain uses TRBV15 with TRBJ1-5, with 10 positions matching TRBD1. The germline V gene encodes CDR1 LNHNV and CDR2 YYDKDF (reference sequence). This CDR3 is built from 14 residues. The J segment lost 3 bases and the V segment lost 8 bases, leaving 4 bases of the junction unmatched. Using reference TRBV15 and TRBJ1-5 for the parts outside the CDR3, the full variable domain is DAMVIQNPRYQVTQFGKPVTLSCSQTLNHNVMYWYQQKSSQAPKLLFHYYDKDFNNEADTPDNFQSRRPNTSFCFLDIRSPGLGDTAMYLCATGDRGPNQPQHFGDGTRLSIL.

V and J are TRBV2 and TRBJ2-1; 7 bases align to TRBD1. The CDR3 covers 15 residues. The germline CDR1 and CDR2 sequences are SNHLY and FYNNEI. Trimming removed 1 base from V and 4 bases from J; junction bases left unmatched: 4. The CDR3 loop is CASSEEGTVYNEQFF. CDR3 DNA sequence: TGTGCCAGCAGTGAAGAAGGGACAGTTTACAATGAGCAGTTCTTC.

This chain connects TRBV30 to TRBJ2-5; unclear D gene. CDR1 and CDR2 from the germline V gene are GTSNPN and SVGIG (reference sequence). The CDR3 spans 11 residues. Between the trimmed V and J ends, which lost 4 bases and 5 bases, there was a span of 8 bases. The chain's CDR3 is CAWTLRETQYF. In nucleotides, the CDR3 is TGTGCCTGGACCCTCAGGGAGACCCAGTACTTC. The variable domain in full, with the rest retrieved from reference TRBV30 and TRBJ2-5, is SQTIHQWPATLVQPVGSPLSLECTVEGTSNPNLYWYRQAAGRGLQLLFYSVGIGQISSEVPQNLSASRPQDRQFILSSKKLLLSDSGFYLCAWTLRETQYFGPGTRLLVL.

V and J are TRBV6-1 and TRBJ2-7; a possible D gene is TRBD1 (6 bases). V gave up 4 bases and J gave up 1 base, with 17 bases separating them. Germline V CDR1 and CDR2: MNHNS, SASEGT. The CDR3 runs 16 residues. CDR3 region: CASSARQVFQSYEQYF. In nucleotides, the CDR3 is TGTGCCAGCAGTGCCCGACAGGTCTTCCAATCCTACGAGCAGTACTTC.

V gene TRBV13 combines with J gene TRBJ1-1; D possibly corresponds to TRBD1 (5 bases). The V end lost 0 bases, the J end lost 1 base, and 12 bases lay between the germline ends. Germline V lookup: CDR1 PRHDT, CDR2 FYEKMQ (reference sequence). This CDR3 is 16 amino acids long. The CDR3 loop is CASSLGLGATNTEAFF. The CDR3 nucleotides are TGTGCCAGCAGCTTAGGCCTTGGGGCCACGAACACTGAAGCTTTCTTT.

This chain links TRBV19 with TRBJ2-7; 8 bases are a match to TRBD1. The ends lost 10 bases at V and 1 base at J; junction bases unmatched: 9. Looked up from germline, CDR1 is LNHDA and CDR2 is SQIVND (reference sequence). CDR3 length: 14 amino acids. CDR3 sequence (DNA): TGTGCCACACAGGCGCAGGGGGCGTCCTACGAGCAGTACTTC. It specifies CATQAQGASYEQYF.

This chain connects TRBV6-5 to TRBJ1-3; no clear D gene. The V end lost 7 bases, the J end lost 0 bases, and 10 bases lay between the germline ends. Germline CDR1 and CDR2: MNHEY and SVGAGI. The CDR3 is 14 residues long. In DNA, the CDR3 is TGTGCCAGCACTCCGGGAGGCTCTGGAAACACCATATATTTT. Translating it yields CASTPGGSGNTIYF.

The chain has TRBV5-1 and TRBJ2-3, with D possibly TRBD2 on 5 matching bases. The CDR3 has 14 residues. The germline V gene encodes CDR1 SGHRS and CDR2 YFSETQ. The ends were cut back, 0 bases at V and 5 bases at J, with 10 bases in the middle. CDR3 loop: CASSLGEGRDTQYF. CDR3 nucleotide sequence: TGCGCCAGCAGCTTGGGTGAAGGGAGAGATACGCAGTATTTT. The whole variable domain, filled in from reference TRBV5-1 and TRBJ2-3, reads KAGVTQTPRYLIKTRGQQVTLSCSPISGHRSVSWYQQTPGQGLQFLFEYFSETQRNKGNFPGRFSGRQFSNSRSEMNVSTLELGDSALYLCASSLGEGRDTQYFGPGTRLTVL.

The gene calls are TRBV9 and TRBJ1-6; 9 bases agree with TRBD1. V lost 0 bases to trimming and J lost 9 bases; unmatched junction nucleotides: 4. The CDR3 contains 15 residues. Per the germline V gene, CDR1 is SGDLS and CDR2 is YYNGEE. CDR3 region: CASSVATGGISPLHF. The CDR3 bases are TGTGCCAGCAGCGTAGCGACAGGGGGTATTTCACCCCTCCACTTT.

J is TRBJ1-5 and V is TRBV28; D unclear. The CDR3 runs to 13 residues. Germline CDR1 is MDHEN and CDR2 is SYDVKM. Trimming stripped 1 base from V and 5 bases from J, with 6 bases between. The CDR3 region is CASSLLGDQPQHF. For the CDR3, the DNA is TGTGCCAGCAGTTTATTGGGAGATCAGCCCCAGCATTTT.

This clone has a handful of counts. The gene calls are TRBV4-2 and TRBJ2-6, with 10 bases fitting TRBD2. J lost 0 bases, V lost 3 bases, and 5 bases had no gene match. The CDR3 has 18 amino acids. CDR1 LGHNA and CDR2 YNFKEQ come from the germline V gene. The CDR3 reads CASSQPGTSVSGANVLTF. The CDR3 DNA sequence: TGTGCCAGCAGCCAGCCCGGGACTAGCGTCTCTGGGGCCAACGTCCTGACTTTC.

On this clone itself: The sample contains more than one DNA sequence encoding this CDR3. The chain recombines TRBV9 with TRBJ2-7; 11 nucleotides match TRBD1. Germline CDR1 reads SGDLS; CDR2 reads YYNGEE. The CDR3 totals 15 residues. The trim removed 0 bases at V and 4 bases at J, leaving 3 bases unmatched. CDR3: CASSVGGQGAYEQYF. CDR3 sequence (DNA): TGTGCCAGCAGCGTAGGAGGACAGGGGGCATACGAGCAGTACTTC.

This clone was observed a handful of times. The chain recombines TRBV6-5 with TRBJ2-1; TRBD2 might be the D (6 bases). In germline, CDR1 is MNHEY, CDR2 SVGAGI. The V and J ends lost 6 bases and 8 bases respectively, with 14 bases between them. This CDR3 has 13 amino acids. In DNA, the CDR3 is TGTGCCAGCAGCCCCTTCGGAGGGGATGAGCAGTTCTTC. Translation gives CASSPFGGDEQFF.

The genes are TRBV6-5 and TRBJ1-2; possible D gene TRBD1, 5 bases. The CDR3 covers 16 residues. CDR1 and CDR2 from the germline V gene are MNHEY and SVGAGI. Trimming left V 3 bases short and J 0 bases short, with 14 bases between. The CDR3 loop is CASSYDRGSTNYGYTF. The CDR3 nucleotides read TGTGCCAGCAGTTATGACAGAGGCTCTACTAACTATGGCTACACCTTC.

V and J are TRBV18 and TRBJ2-2, with D possibly being TRBD1 (5 bases). Between the trimmed V and J ends, which lost 4 bases and 10 bases, there was a span of 16 bases. In germline, CDR1 is KGHSH, CDR2 LQKENI. There are 14 residues in the CDR3. CDR3 DNA: TGTGCCAGCTCACGAGAGACGGTTGGACAGGAGCTGTTTTTT. Translation gives CASSRETVGQELFF.

The chain combines TRBV2 with TRBJ1-1; the D is unclear. Germline CDR1 reads SNHLY; CDR2 reads FYNNEI. V was cut by 6 bases and J by 1 base, with 12 bases left in between. The CDR3 runs 14 residues. The CDR3 DNA is TGTGCCAGCAGCTTTACTCGTCAGAACACTGAAGCTTTCTTT. Its translation: CASSFTRQNTEAFF.

This clone occurred a few times. The genes are TRBV9 and TRBJ2-7, with TRBD1 matching 9 bases. This CDR3 spans 17 amino acids. V dropped 0 bases and J dropped 0; count of bases not matched to a gene: 7. Germline V gene lookup returns CDR1 SGDLS and CDR2 YYNGEE. The CDR3 region has the DNA TGTGCCAGCAGCGTAGGACAGGGGGGACCCCTCTCCTACGAGCAGTACTTC. This sequence encodes CASSVGQGGPLSYEQYF.

The chain carries TRBV12-5 and TRBJ2-1; 13 positions match TRBD2. The germline V gene encodes CDR1 LGHNT and CDR2 FRNRAP. V trimming: 2 bases; J trimming: 0 bases; junction bases outside the gene matches: 7. This CDR3 has 19 amino acids. CDR3 bases: TGTGCTAGTGGTTTGCTGACGGGACTAGCGGGGCCCTCCTACAATGAGCAGTTCTTC. Translation gives CASGLLTGLAGPSYNEQFF.